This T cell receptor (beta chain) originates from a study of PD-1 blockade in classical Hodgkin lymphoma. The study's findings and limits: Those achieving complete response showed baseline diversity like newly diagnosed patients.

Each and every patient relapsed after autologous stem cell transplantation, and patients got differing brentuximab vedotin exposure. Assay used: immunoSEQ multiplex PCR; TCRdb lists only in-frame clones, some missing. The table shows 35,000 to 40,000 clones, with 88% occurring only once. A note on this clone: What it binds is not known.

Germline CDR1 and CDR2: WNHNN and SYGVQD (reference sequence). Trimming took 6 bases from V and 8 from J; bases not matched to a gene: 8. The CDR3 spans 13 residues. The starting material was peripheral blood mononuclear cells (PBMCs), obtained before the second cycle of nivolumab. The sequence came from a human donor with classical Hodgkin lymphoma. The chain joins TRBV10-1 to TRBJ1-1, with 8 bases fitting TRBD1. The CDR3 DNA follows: TGCGCCAGCAGATCGGACAGGGTAGCCGAAGCTTTCTTT. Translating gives CASRSDRVAEAFF.